This is a list of T cell receptor beta chains from one sample in a study of vaccination effects on CD4 cells after COVID-19. Profiling relied on immunoSEQ multiplex PCR, and the TCRdb table lists in-frame clones only, not all of them. The profile shows roughly 50,000 clones, more than 75% of them singletons. These TCRs are of unknown antigen specificity. The material was CD4+ T cells from PBMCs cultured with HCoV-OC43 spike peptides, obtained before COVID-19 vaccination. The receptor source for this set is a human donor who received a COVID-19 vaccine. The CDR3 runs from the conserved cysteine through the conserved F or W. The D gene is left open where the match is weak. Clone size is stated in some rows and not others, as once, few, many or a class when expanded.

cdr3_nt	cdr3_aa	d_call	v_call	j_call	clone_size
TGTGCCAGCAGTGAACAGGGGGGCCTCTCTGGGGCCAACGTCCTGACTTTC	CASSEQGGLSGANVLTF	.	TRBV2	TRBJ2-6	.
TGTGCCTGGAATTCCGTTCCGGATACGCAGTATTTT	CAWNSVPDTQYF	.	TRBV30	TRBJ2-3	.
TGTGCCAGCAGCCGGGTCTCCTACAATGAGCAGTTCTTC	CASSRVSYNEQFF	.	TRBV5-6	TRBJ2-1	.
TGCGCCAGCAGCCAAGTCAGGGATTCACCCCTCCACTTT	CASSQVRDSPLHF	.	TRBV4-1	TRBJ1-6	.
TGTGCCACCAGTGATGTAAGGAGCTCCTTCACAGATACGCAGTATTTT	CATSDVRSSFTDTQYF	.	TRBV24-1	TRBJ2-3	.
TGTGCCAGCAGTTACTCGTCACTAGCGTGGAATGAGCAGTTCTTC	CASSYSSLAWNEQFF	TRBD2	TRBV6-2/TRBV6-3	TRBJ2-1	.
TGTGCCTGGAGTGAACCGGGGGGCGCAACTAATGAAAAACTGTTTTTT	CAWSEPGGATNEKLFF	.	TRBV30	TRBJ1-4	.
TGTGCCAGCAGGAAGGCGCAGCCCCAGCATTTT	CASRKAQPQHF	.	TRBV2	TRBJ1-5	.
TGTGCCAGCAGCTTGGTAGAGGGGACCTACAACATTCAGTACTTC	CASSLVEGTYNIQYF	.	TRBV5-6	TRBJ2-4	.
TGTGCCAGCAGCCTCCCACCCGGGTATAATTCACCCCTCCACTTT	CASSLPPGYNSPLHF	.	TRBV5-6	TRBJ1-6	few
TGTGCCAGCAGCTTAGGGGGGGACAGGGGTTCACCCCTCCACTTT	CASSLGGDRGSPLHF	TRBD1	TRBV7-6	TRBJ1-6	few
TGTGCCAGCAAGGGACTCATGAACACTGAAGCTTTCTTT	CASKGLMNTEAFF	.	TRBV2	TRBJ1-1	medium-sized
TGTGCCAGCAGCTTTCAGGGGAATCAGCCCCAGCATTTT	CASSFQGNQPQHF	.	TRBV5-6	TRBJ1-5	.
TGTGCCTGGAATTCGGGACTGAAGAACACTGAAGCTTTCTTT	CAWNSGLKNTEAFF	.	TRBV30	TRBJ1-1	.
TGTGCCAGCTCTAGGGACAGAGTGAACACTGAAGCTTTCTTT	CASSRDRVNTEAFF	TRBD1	TRBV18	TRBJ1-1	.
TGTGCCAGCAGAAGGGGGATAGGGGCCCCTGGGGCCAACGTCCTGACTTTC	CASRRGIGAPGANVLTF	.	TRBV2	TRBJ2-6	.
TGTGCCAGACTGGGGTCCGAGGAGCTGTTTTTT	CARLGSEELFF	.	TRBV7-3	TRBJ2-2	few
TGCGCCAGCAGCTCAAGACAGGGCGGGACTGAAGCTTTCTTT	CASSSRQGGTEAFF	TRBD1	TRBV5-1	TRBJ1-1	once
TGTGCCAGCAGCGTAGTCGGCCAGGGGATGGGGGAGACCCAGTACTTC	CASSVVGQGMGETQYF	.	TRBV9	TRBJ2-5	.
TGCGCCAGCAGCCAAGCTGGACGACTGCCGTACTTC	CASSQAGRLPYF	.	TRBV4-1	TRBJ2-4	.
TGCGCCAGCTACAGGGTTGGGGAGACCCAGTACTTC	CASYRVGETQYF	.	TRBV5-1	TRBJ2-5	.
TGTGCCAGCAGTTACTCGTTTATGAACACTGAAGCTTTCTTT	CASSYSFMNTEAFF	.	TRBV6-2/TRBV6-3	TRBJ1-1	.
TGCGCCAGCAGCCAAGTTGTGAGGAACACCGGGGAGCTGTTTTTT	CASSQVVRNTGELFF	.	TRBV4-1	TRBJ2-2	.
TGTGCCAGCAGCGTAGAAGGACGGATCCAAGAGACCCAGTACTTC	CASSVEGRIQETQYF	.	TRBV9	TRBJ2-5	.
TGTGCCAGCAGCTTAGCGCGTTCGACGGGTCAAGAGACCCAGTACTTC	CASSLARSTGQETQYF	.	TRBV7-2	TRBJ2-5	once
TGTGCCTGGAGTTTAGACATCTCTGGGGCCAACGTCCTGACTTTC	CAWSLDISGANVLTF	.	TRBV30	TRBJ2-6	.
TGCGCCAGCAGCCAAGATCAGGGGCTGCGAAACACCATATATTTT	CASSQDQGLRNTIYF	.	TRBV4-3	TRBJ1-3	.
TGTGCCAGCAAATCGGGACAGCAAGAGACCCAGTACTTC	CASKSGQQETQYF	TRBD1	TRBV27	TRBJ2-5	once
TGTGCCAGTAGTAGATCGGAAGGGTCCTATAATTCACCCCTCCACTTT	CASSRSEGSYNSPLHF	.	TRBV19	TRBJ1-6	.
TGTGCCAGCAGCTCGGGGGGGGGCGCAGATACGCAGTATTTT	CASSSGGGADTQYF	TRBD2	TRBV7-9	TRBJ2-3	.
TGTGCCAGCAGTTACGGCCGTAGCGGTAATCAGCCCCAGCATTTT	CASSYGRSGNQPQHF	.	TRBV6-5	TRBJ1-5	.
TGTGCCAGCAGCTCGACCGGGGCCGGGGAGCTGTTTTTT	CASSSTGAGELFF	.	TRBV3-1/TRBV3-2	TRBJ2-2	.
TGCGCCAGCAGCTTGGACAGGGCCAGCAATCAGCCCCAGCATTTT	CASSLDRASNQPQHF	.	TRBV5-1	TRBJ1-5	.
TGTGCCAGCAGCTTAACCCCGGGACTAGCGACAGATGAGCAGTTCTTC	CASSLTPGLATDEQFF	TRBD2	TRBV7-3	TRBJ2-1	.
TGCAGCGTGTCCAGGGAGAGGCCGACGGAAACCTTC	CSVSRERPTETF	.	TRBV29-1	TRBJ1-2	.
TGTGCCAGTAGTCCCGCGCGGACTAGCGGGGGGCTCAATGAGCAGTTCTTC	CASSPARTSGGLNEQFF	TRBD2	TRBV19	TRBJ2-1	once
TGTGCCAGCAGCCAACTCTATGGCTACACCTTC	CASSQLYGYTF	.	TRBV3-1/TRBV3-2	TRBJ1-2	once
TGTGCCAGCAGTGAACTTATAGAGAACACTGAAGCTTTCTTT	CASSELIENTEAFF	.	TRBV2	TRBJ1-1	.
TGTGCTAGTGGTTTGGTACTGGGACAGGGGAGCACAGATACGCAGTATTTT	CASGLVLGQGSTDTQYF	TRBD1	TRBV12-5	TRBJ2-3	once
TGTGCCAGCAGTTCCCAGGAGACAGGGAGGGCTGAAGCTTTCTTT	CASSSQETGRAEAFF	TRBD1	TRBV6-6	TRBJ1-1	.
TGTGCCAGCAGCTTAGGTGTAGCGGGGGGACAGTTCTTC	CASSLGVAGGQFF	TRBD2	TRBV11-3	TRBJ2-1	.
TGCGCCAGCACCTCGGACAAAAACTATGGCTACACCTTC	CASTSDKNYGYTF	.	TRBV5-1	TRBJ1-2	once
TGTGCCAGCAGCAAAGTGGACCGCAAACAAGAGACCCAGTACTTC	CASSKVDRKQETQYF	.	TRBV21-1	TRBJ2-5	.
TGTGCCACCAGTGACCGGGAGAGCGGGGGGGCCTTTGAGACCCAGTACTTC	CATSDRESGGAFETQYF	TRBD2	TRBV24-1	TRBJ2-5	.
TGTGCCATCAGTGCAGGGGGGATGGAGACCCAGTACTTC	CAISAGGMETQYF	.	TRBV10-3	TRBJ2-5	.
TGCGCCAGCAGCTCCACCCAGGGACATGGCTACACCTTC	CASSSTQGHGYTF	.	TRBV5-1	TRBJ1-2	once
TGTGCCAGCAGCTTGGATAGGGGAACAGATACGCAGTATTTT	CASSLDRGTDTQYF	.	TRBV5-6	TRBJ2-3	.
TGTGCCAGCAGTGAGAGGGAAGAGACCCAGTACTTC	CASSEREETQYF	.	TRBV2	TRBJ2-5	.
TGTGCCAGCAGCTCGGGACTAGCGAAAGAGACCCAGTACTTC	CASSSGLAKETQYF	TRBD2	TRBV7-2	TRBJ2-5	once
TGTGCCAGCACCCTTAGAGGTGTGAACTATGGCTACACCTTC	CASTLRGVNYGYTF	.	TRBV5-6	TRBJ1-2	.
TGCGCCAGCAGCTTCTCCGGCAGGGATAATGAAAAACTGTTTTTT	CASSFSGRDNEKLFF	.	TRBV5-1	TRBJ1-4	.
TGCGCCAGCAGCCCGGGGGGGAGTGGACAGGGCCCATCGTCACCCCTCCACTTT	CASSPGGSGQGPSSPLHF	TRBD1	TRBV4-1	TRBJ1-6	.